This T cell receptor (beta chain) derives from a study of blood T cell repertoires in COVID-19. In the original workflow: Researchers report that nucleated cell counts were estimated from reference gene primer amplification. Here immunoSEQ multiplex PCR was the method, and the copy in TCRdb shows in-frame clones only, minus some. V, J and clone size were drawn from that table, and D and trimming were deduced from the DNA. The sample has approximately 200,000 clones, 85% to 90% seen once. The CDR3 loop spans 17 amino acids. Germline assignment: CDR1 MNHEY and CDR2 SMNVEV (reference sequence). V was cut by 5 bases and J by 1 base, with 20 bases left in between.

The clonotype comes from a man aged 25 to 40 who had recovered from COVID-19. The sequenced sample was PBMCs or T cells enriched from blood (not recorded which). This sequence joins TRBV27 and TRBJ1-1, with a tentative D call TRBD1 (5 bases). The CDR3 spells CASSPPPWGVENTEAFF. CDR3 bases: TGTGCCAGCAGTCCTCCCCCATGGGGCGTAGAGAACACTGAAGCTTTCTTT.